This is a list of T cell receptor beta chains from one sample in a study of T cells in Graves' hyperthyroidism and ophthalmopathy. TCRdb reanalysed the multiplex PCR reads using MiXCR and keeps one entry per CDR3 protein. The table lists approximately 600,000 distinct CDR3 sequences, less than 25% of them singletons, with 30% to 40% in the top ten. The sample comprised blood. The receptors here all came from a man aged 25-45 years with Graves' ophthalmopathy. Each CDR3 is given with its conserved first and last residue. The order of the fields is V gene, D gene, clone size, J gene, CDR3 DNA, CDR3 protein. The D gene is left open where the match is weak. Some rows mark clone size as missing; the rest say once, few, many or name a class of expanded clone.

v_call: TRBV5-1
d_call: TRBD1
clone_size: once
j_call: TRBJ2-7
cdr3_nt: TGCGCCAGCAGCTTGGGGGACAGGGGAGGTACTGGCGAGCAGTACTTC
cdr3_aa: CASSLGDRGGTGEQYF

v_call: TRBV12-3/TRBV12-4
d_call: -
clone_size: few
j_call: TRBJ2-5
cdr3_nt: TGTGCCAGCTTTGGTACTCCCCAAGAGACCCAGTACTTC
cdr3_aa: CASFGTPQETQYF

v_call: TRBV5-1
d_call: TRBD1
clone_size: few
j_call: TRBJ2-2
cdr3_nt: TGCGCCAGCAGCTGGCGGCCAGGGGGCGAGACCGGGGAGCTGTTTTTT
cdr3_aa: CASSWRPGGETGELFF

v_call: TRBV6-2/TRBV6-3
d_call: TRBD2
clone_size: many
j_call: TRBJ2-1
cdr3_nt: TGTGCCAGCAGTTACTCTACTAGCGGGTACAACAATGAGCAGTTCTTC
cdr3_aa: CASSYSTSGYNNEQFF

v_call: TRBV7-9
d_call: -
clone_size: -
j_call: TRBJ2-7
cdr3_nt: TGTGCCAGCAGCTTAGTAACTTCCTTCTACGAGCAGTACTTC
cdr3_aa: CASSLVTSFYEQYF

v_call: TRBV27
d_call: -
clone_size: -
j_call: TRBJ1-1
cdr3_nt: TGTGCCAGCAGTTTATCAGGAGGGGCTGAAGCTTTCTTT
cdr3_aa: CASSLSGGAEAFF

v_call: TRBV15
d_call: -
clone_size: -
j_call: TRBJ1-6
cdr3_nt: TGTGCCACCAGCGGAGACGCAACATCACCCCTCCACTTT
cdr3_aa: CATSGDATSPLHF

v_call: TRBV10-3
d_call: -
clone_size: -
j_call: TRBJ2-3
cdr3_nt: TGTGCCATCAGGGTCGCAGAGGACTTTGCGCAGTATTTT
cdr3_aa: CAIRVAEDFAQYF

v_call: TRBV19
d_call: -
clone_size: -
j_call: TRBJ2-6
cdr3_nt: TGTGCCAGTAGTATGAGGGCCCTCTCTGGGGCCAACGTCCTGACTTTC
cdr3_aa: CASSMRALSGANVLTF

v_call: TRBV6-2/TRBV6-3
d_call: TRBD2
clone_size: once
j_call: TRBJ2-1
cdr3_nt: TGTGCCAGCAGTTACACTCTACTAGCGGAGAGCTCCTACAATGAGCAGTTCTTC
cdr3_aa: CASSYTLLAESSYNEQFF

v_call: TRBV5-1
d_call: TRBD1
clone_size: -
j_call: TRBJ1-5
cdr3_nt: TGCGCCAGCAGCTTGGCCTCAGGGGGTGATCAGCCCCAGCATTTT
cdr3_aa: CASSLASGGDQPQHF

v_call: TRBV27
d_call: TRBD2
clone_size: many
j_call: TRBJ2-7
cdr3_nt: TGTGCCAGCAGTTATAGCGGGCCCCAAACCGAGCAGTACTTC
cdr3_aa: CASSYSGPQTEQYF

v_call: TRBV29-1
d_call: TRBD1
clone_size: many
j_call: TRBJ1-1
cdr3_nt: TGCAGCGTTGATAGGGACAGGCACAGGTTGGACACTGAAGCTTTCTTT
cdr3_aa: CSVDRDRHRLDTEAFF

v_call: TRBV24-1
d_call: -
clone_size: -
j_call: TRBJ2-2
cdr3_nt: TGTGCCACCAGTGACCGTACAGGGACCACCGGGGAGCTGTTTTTT
cdr3_aa: CATSDRTGTTGELFF

v_call: TRBV20-1
d_call: -
clone_size: many
j_call: TRBJ2-3
cdr3_nt: TGCAGTGCTAGGGTGTTAAGAGATACGCAGTATTTT
cdr3_aa: CSARVLRDTQYF

v_call: TRBV4-1
d_call: -
clone_size: -
j_call: TRBJ2-1
cdr3_nt: TGCGCCAGCAGCCACATCGTGGGGGAGAGCTCCTACAATGAGCAGTTCTTC
cdr3_aa: CASSHIVGESSYNEQFF

v_call: TRBV29-1
d_call: -
clone_size: few
j_call: TRBJ2-7
cdr3_nt: TGCAGCGCCGCCGGGGGCGACTCCTACGAGCAGTACTTC
cdr3_aa: CSAAGGDSYEQYF

v_call: TRBV27
d_call: -
clone_size: few
j_call: TRBJ1-5
cdr3_nt: TGTGCCAGCAGCTCCAGACCTGGACAGCCCCAGCATTTT
cdr3_aa: CASSSRPGQPQHF

v_call: TRBV19
d_call: -
clone_size: -
j_call: TRBJ1-1
cdr3_nt: TGTGCCAGTAGTATTTCGGCCACCACTGAAGCTTTCTTT
cdr3_aa: CASSISATTEAFF

v_call: TRBV7-9
d_call: TRBD1
clone_size: few
j_call: TRBJ2-1
cdr3_nt: TGTGCCAGCAGCCCGACCCCTCGACAGGGGTCCTACAATGAGCAGTTCTTC
cdr3_aa: CASSPTPRQGSYNEQFF

v_call: TRBV28
d_call: -
clone_size: many
j_call: TRBJ1-2
cdr3_nt: TGTGCCAGCAGACTCCCGGGGAGGACTAACTATGGCTACACCTTC
cdr3_aa: CASRLPGRTNYGYTF

v_call: TRBV25-1
d_call: -
clone_size: -
j_call: TRBJ2-3
cdr3_nt: TGTGCCAGCAGCCGGCAGAGGACTGGCACAGATACGCAGTATTTT
cdr3_aa: CASSRQRTGTDTQYF

v_call: TRBV19
d_call: -
clone_size: -
j_call: TRBJ2-1
cdr3_nt: TGTGCCAGTAGTATAATCGCTAAGAGCTCCCATGAGCAGTTCTTC
cdr3_aa: CASSIIAKSSHEQFF

v_call: TRBV2
d_call: TRBD1
clone_size: -
j_call: TRBJ1-5
cdr3_nt: TGTGCCAGCCGGGGACAGGGGACGGATCAGCCCCAGCATTTT
cdr3_aa: CASRGQGTDQPQHF

v_call: TRBV6-1
d_call: -
clone_size: once
j_call: TRBJ2-2
cdr3_nt: TGTGCCAGCATCACAGGCAACGGGGAGCTGTTTTTT
cdr3_aa: CASITGNGELFF

v_call: TRBV20-1
d_call: TRBD1
clone_size: many
j_call: TRBJ1-1
cdr3_nt: TGCAGTGCTACCGCCGGGACAGGCGCCCTTGAAGCTTTCTTT
cdr3_aa: CSATAGTGALEAFF

v_call: TRBV9
d_call: -
clone_size: few
j_call: TRBJ1-4
cdr3_nt: TGTGCCAGCAGCGTCGGGGGGCAGGATGAAAAACTGTTTTTT
cdr3_aa: CASSVGGQDEKLFF

v_call: TRBV7-9
d_call: -
clone_size: -
j_call: TRBJ2-7
cdr3_nt: TGTGCCAGCAGCCCCTGGGGGGGACAGGACGCCTACGAGCAGTACTTC
cdr3_aa: CASSPWGGQDAYEQYF

v_call: TRBV6-1
d_call: TRBD1
clone_size: -
j_call: TRBJ2-7
cdr3_nt: TGTGCCTCGTCCGGGACAGGGATTACCGAGCAGTACTTC
cdr3_aa: CASSGTGITEQYF

v_call: TRBV6-2/TRBV6-3
d_call: TRBD1
clone_size: -
j_call: TRBJ1-1
cdr3_nt: TGTGCCACAACCCACAGGGGTCAGAACACTGAAGCTTTCTTT
cdr3_aa: CATTHRGQNTEAFF

v_call: TRBV20-1
d_call: TRBD2
clone_size: -
j_call: TRBJ2-5
cdr3_nt: TGCAGTGCCGGATGGGAGGGTGTAGAGACCCAGTACTTC
cdr3_aa: CSAGWEGVETQYF

v_call: TRBV30
d_call: -
clone_size: -
j_call: TRBJ2-7
cdr3_nt: TGTGCCTGGAGTTTTGTAACCTACGAGCAGTACTTC
cdr3_aa: CAWSFVTYEQYF

v_call: TRBV28
d_call: -
clone_size: many
j_call: TRBJ1-1
cdr3_nt: TGTGCCAGCAGGCCTAGGAGGGGGTCCCTGAACACTGAAGCTTTCTTT
cdr3_aa: CASRPRRGSLNTEAFF

v_call: TRBV2
d_call: TRBD1
clone_size: many
j_call: TRBJ1-5
cdr3_nt: TGTGCCAGCAGTGACGAGGGGGCGAGCGGTCAGCCCCAGCATTTT
cdr3_aa: CASSDEGASGQPQHF

v_call: TRBV7-2
d_call: TRBD1
clone_size: -
j_call: TRBJ1-3
cdr3_nt: TGTGCCAGCAGCCCACAGGGACAGGGAACTGGAAACACCATATATTTT
cdr3_aa: CASSPQGQGTGNTIYF

v_call: TRBV5-4
d_call: TRBD1
clone_size: once
j_call: TRBJ1-5
cdr3_nt: TGTGCCAGCAGCGTACCGGACAGGGGCATCCATCAGCCCCAGCATTTT
cdr3_aa: CASSVPDRGIHQPQHF

v_call: TRBV29-1
d_call: TRBD1
clone_size: -
j_call: TRBJ1-1
cdr3_nt: TGCAGCGTTGAGGTGGGGTGGGGACAGACCCTTGAAGCTTTCTTT
cdr3_aa: CSVEVGWGQTLEAFF

v_call: TRBV19
d_call: TRBD1
clone_size: -
j_call: TRBJ2-6
cdr3_nt: TGTGCCAGTAGCCGTACAGGGGGCTCTGGGGCCAACGTCCTGACTTTC
cdr3_aa: CASSRTGGSGANVLTF

v_call: TRBV7-3
d_call: TRBD2
clone_size: -
j_call: TRBJ2-7
cdr3_nt: TGTGCCAGCAGCCCCGGACAGACTAGCGGAGATTCCTACGAGCAGTACTTC
cdr3_aa: CASSPGQTSGDSYEQYF

v_call: TRBV7-2
d_call: -
clone_size: -
j_call: TRBJ1-1
cdr3_nt: TGTGCCAGCAGCCGGGGGTTTTCGAACACTGAAGCTTTCTTT
cdr3_aa: CASSRGFSNTEAFF

v_call: TRBV9
d_call: -
clone_size: few
j_call: TRBJ2-7
cdr3_nt: TGTGCCAGCAGCGTAGCTTCCTTCTCCTACGAGCAGTACTTC
cdr3_aa: CASSVASFSYEQYF

v_call: TRBV15
d_call: -
clone_size: -
j_call: TRBJ1-1
cdr3_nt: TGTGCCACCAGCAGAGATCAGAGCGTGCGAGGGGCTTTCTTT
cdr3_aa: CATSRDQSVRGAFF

v_call: TRBV12-3/TRBV12-4
d_call: TRBD1
clone_size: many
j_call: TRBJ2-3
cdr3_nt: TGTGCCAGCAGTAAACAGGGGGGCGCAGATACGCAGTATTTT
cdr3_aa: CASSKQGGADTQYF

v_call: TRBV9
d_call: TRBD2
clone_size: few
j_call: TRBJ2-3
cdr3_nt: TGTGCCAGCAGCGTAGGGGCGGGAGGCACAGATACGCAGTATTTT
cdr3_aa: CASSVGAGGTDTQYF

v_call: TRBV6-2/TRBV6-3
d_call: -
clone_size: many
j_call: TRBJ1-2
cdr3_nt: TGTGCCAGCAGTTACTTGACAGGCCGCTATGGCTACACCTTC
cdr3_aa: CASSYLTGRYGYTF

v_call: TRBV28
d_call: -
clone_size: few
j_call: TRBJ2-7
cdr3_nt: TGTGCCAGCAGTTTCTCAGGGGATACCTACGAGCAGTACTTC
cdr3_aa: CASSFSGDTYEQYF

v_call: TRBV4-1
d_call: -
clone_size: once
j_call: TRBJ2-7
cdr3_nt: TGCGCCAGCAGCCGCCCAGGGGGGAATAGCGAGCAGTACTTC
cdr3_aa: CASSRPGGNSEQYF

v_call: TRBV5-1
d_call: -
clone_size: -
j_call: TRBJ2-4
cdr3_nt: TGCGCCAGCAGGGGGGTGAGTGGCGGAAAAAACATTCAGTACTTC
cdr3_aa: CASRGVSGGKNIQYF

v_call: TRBV7-6
d_call: TRBD2
clone_size: -
j_call: TRBJ2-1
cdr3_nt: TGTGCCAGCGGGGGGACTAGCGGGGTAAGCTCCTACAATGAGCAGTTCTTC
cdr3_aa: CASGGTSGVSSYNEQFF

v_call: TRBV27
d_call: -
clone_size: few
j_call: TRBJ2-7
cdr3_nt: TGTGCCAGCAGTTGGGGTAGTGAGCAGTACTTC
cdr3_aa: CASSWGSEQYF

v_call: TRBV6-1
d_call: -
clone_size: -
j_call: TRBJ2-6
cdr3_nt: TGTGCCAGCAGCCCCGACACAGGGTCTACGAGCTCTGGGGCCAACGTCCTGACTTTC
cdr3_aa: CASSPDTGSTSSGANVLTF

v_call: TRBV7-9
d_call: -
clone_size: -
j_call: TRBJ2-7
cdr3_nt: TGTGCCAGCAGCCCTGTCCTTGACGAGCAGTACTTC
cdr3_aa: CASSPVLDEQYF

v_call: TRBV28
d_call: -
clone_size: few
j_call: TRBJ1-1
cdr3_nt: TGTGCCAGCACCCTCAGGATGACCCTGGGGAACACTGAAGCTTTCTTT
cdr3_aa: CASTLRMTLGNTEAFF